This T cell receptor beta chain was identified in a study of cytomegalovirus exposure and HLA in healthy donors. Amplification used 60 Vbeta primers and 13 Jbeta primers. This table comes from immunoSEQ multiplex PCR, and its TCRdb copy is limited to in-frame clones, with some not included. Of about 82,000 clones listed, about 80% are singletons. The V and J ends lost 2 bases and 3 bases respectively, with 6 bases between them. Germline loops: CDR1 SGHKS, CDR2 YYEKEE (reference sequence). The CDR3 contains 13 residues. Sequencing was done on a sample of PBMCs. The chain combines TRBV5-5 with TRBJ2-1; the D is unclear. The origin of this receptor is a middle-aged man in good health and CMV-seronegative. DNA for the CDR3: TGTGCCAGCAGCTTACAACGCTACAATGAGCAGTTCTTC. Translating gives CASSLQRYNEQFF.